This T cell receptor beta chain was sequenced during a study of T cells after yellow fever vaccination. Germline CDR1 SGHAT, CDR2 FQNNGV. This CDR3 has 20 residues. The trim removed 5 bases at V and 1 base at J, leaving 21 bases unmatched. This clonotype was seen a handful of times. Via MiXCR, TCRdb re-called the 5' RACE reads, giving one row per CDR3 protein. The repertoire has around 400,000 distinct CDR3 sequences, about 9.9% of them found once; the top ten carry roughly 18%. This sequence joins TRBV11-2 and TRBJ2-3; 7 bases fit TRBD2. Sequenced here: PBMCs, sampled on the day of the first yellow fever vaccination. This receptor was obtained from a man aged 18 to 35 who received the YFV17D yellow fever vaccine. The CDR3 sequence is CASSARDYRALASRTDTQYF. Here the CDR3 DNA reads TGTGCCAGCAGCGCCCGGGACTACCGTGCCTTAGCCTCTCGCACAGATACGCAGTATTTT. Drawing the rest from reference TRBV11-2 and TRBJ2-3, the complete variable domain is EAGVAQSPRYKIIEKRQSVAFWCNPISGHATLYWYQQILGQGPKLLIQFQNNGVVDDSQLPKDRFSAERLKGVDSTLKIQPAKLEDSAVYLCASSARDYRALASRTDTQYFGPGTRLTVL.